Sequencing of this T cell receptor beta chain was carried out in a study of early T cells in non-severe SARS-CoV-2 infection. CDR1 WNHNN and CDR2 SYGVQD come from the germline V gene (reference sequence). This CDR3 spans 18 amino acids. V lost 4 bases to trimming and J lost 5 bases; unmatched junction nucleotides: 16. The table lists this clonotype with a few counts. Its antigen is not identified. In the library, individual cDNA molecules carried attached unique molecular identifiers. MiXCR, run by TCRdb on the 5' RACE reads, gives a single entry per CDR3 protein. The table lists tens of thousands of distinct CDR3 sequences, roughly 9% of them singletons. Points from the study as a whole: VDJdb matching favored anti-spike CD8 responses, missing private and CD4 specificities.

The V and J genes are TRBV10-1 and TRBJ2-1; 8 bases align to TRBD2. The material sequenced was whole blood, taken at baseline. This sequence was found in an adult who was a healthcare worker with PCR-confirmed SARS-CoV-2 infection or an uninfected control (not recorded which). CDR3 nucleotide sequence: TGCGCCAGCAGTGGACCCCGAGGGCGGGGGGCCCTAAACAATGAGCAGTTCTTC. Translating it yields CASSGPRGRGALNNEQFF.